The following is a T cell receptor beta chain sequence with its context. Its target is not known. The sample is drawn from a study of T cell responses to AZD1222 COVID-19 vaccine. Profiling relied on immunoSEQ multiplex PCR, and the TCRdb table lists in-frame clones only, not all of them. Of roughly 200,000 clones listed, roughly 91% were seen once; the top ten hold under 1.1%. V shed 6 bases and J shed 5 bases, with 16 bases lying between them. Germline-derived CDR1 and CDR2 are MNHEY and SVGAGI. This CDR3 spans 14 amino acids. General study points: Researchers took repertoire samples only after the peak T cell response had come.

The starting material was peripheral blood, obtained 28 days after the second dose of the MenACWY control vaccine. The genes are TRBV6-5 and TRBJ1-2, with TRBD1 as a possible D gene (6 bases). The receptor comes from an adult who received the MenACWY meningococcal vaccine as a control. CDR3 nucleotide sequence: TGTGCCAGCAGCGCATCAACAGGGACGTATGGCTACACCTTC. It yields the protein CASSASTGTYGYTF.